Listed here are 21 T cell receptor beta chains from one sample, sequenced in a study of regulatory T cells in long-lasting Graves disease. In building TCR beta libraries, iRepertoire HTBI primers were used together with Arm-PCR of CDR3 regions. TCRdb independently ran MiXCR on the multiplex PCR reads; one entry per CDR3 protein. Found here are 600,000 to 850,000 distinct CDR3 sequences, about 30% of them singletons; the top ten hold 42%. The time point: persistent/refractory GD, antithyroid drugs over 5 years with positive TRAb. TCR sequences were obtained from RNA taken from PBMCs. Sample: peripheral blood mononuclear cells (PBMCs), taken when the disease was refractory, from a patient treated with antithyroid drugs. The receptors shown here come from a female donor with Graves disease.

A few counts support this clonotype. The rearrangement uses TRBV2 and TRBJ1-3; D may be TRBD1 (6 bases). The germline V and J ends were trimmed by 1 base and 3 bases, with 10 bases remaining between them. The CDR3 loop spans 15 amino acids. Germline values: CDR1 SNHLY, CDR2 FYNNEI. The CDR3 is CASSEGGTHGNTIYF. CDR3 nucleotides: TGTGCCAGCAGTGAAGGAGGGACACATGGAAACACCATATATTTT.

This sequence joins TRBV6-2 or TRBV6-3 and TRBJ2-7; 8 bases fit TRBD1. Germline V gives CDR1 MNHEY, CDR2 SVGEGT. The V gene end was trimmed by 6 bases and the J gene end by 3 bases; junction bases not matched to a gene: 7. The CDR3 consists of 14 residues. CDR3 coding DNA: TGTGCCAGCAGGCGTCCGGGACAGGTCTACGAGCAGTACTTC. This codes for CASRRPGQVYEQYF.

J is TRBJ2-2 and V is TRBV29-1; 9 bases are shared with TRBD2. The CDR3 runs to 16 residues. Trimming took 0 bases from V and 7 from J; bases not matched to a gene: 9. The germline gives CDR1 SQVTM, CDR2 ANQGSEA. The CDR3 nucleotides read TGCAGCGTTGAAGAGTCGGCGGGAGGGCCTTACGGGGAGCTGTTTTTT. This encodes CSVEESAGGPYGELFF.

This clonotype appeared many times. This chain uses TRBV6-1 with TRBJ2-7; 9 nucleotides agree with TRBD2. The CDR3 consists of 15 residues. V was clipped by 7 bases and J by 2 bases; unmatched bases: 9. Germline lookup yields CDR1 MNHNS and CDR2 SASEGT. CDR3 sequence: CASTQSLAGPYEQYF. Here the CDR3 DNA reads TGTGCCAGCACCCAAAGTCTAGCGGGGCCCTACGAGCAGTACTTC.

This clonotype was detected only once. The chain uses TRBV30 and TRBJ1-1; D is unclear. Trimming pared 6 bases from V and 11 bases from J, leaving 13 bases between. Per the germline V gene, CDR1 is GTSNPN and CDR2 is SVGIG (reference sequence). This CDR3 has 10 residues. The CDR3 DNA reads TGTGCCTGTCAATCCCTGGGCGCTTTCTTT. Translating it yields CACQSLGAFF.

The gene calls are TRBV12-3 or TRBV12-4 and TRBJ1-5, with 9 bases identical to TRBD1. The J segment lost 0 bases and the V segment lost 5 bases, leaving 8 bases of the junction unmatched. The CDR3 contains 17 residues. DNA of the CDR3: TGTGCCAGCAGTCCCCAGGACAGGGGATATAGCAATCAGCCCCAGCATTTT. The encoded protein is CASSPQDRGYSNQPQHF.

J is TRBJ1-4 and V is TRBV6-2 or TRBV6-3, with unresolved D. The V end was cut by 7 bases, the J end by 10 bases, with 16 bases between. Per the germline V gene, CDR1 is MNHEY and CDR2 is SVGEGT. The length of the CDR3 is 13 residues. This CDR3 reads CASNVDGGGKLFF. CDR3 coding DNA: TGTGCCAGCAATGTAGACGGTGGCGGAAAACTGTTTTTT.

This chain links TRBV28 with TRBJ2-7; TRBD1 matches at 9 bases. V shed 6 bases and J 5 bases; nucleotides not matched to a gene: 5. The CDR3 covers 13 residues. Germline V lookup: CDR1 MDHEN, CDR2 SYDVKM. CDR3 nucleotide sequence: TGTGCCAGCAGCGGGACAGGGCCCCACGAGCAGTACTTC. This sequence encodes CASSGTGPHEQYF.

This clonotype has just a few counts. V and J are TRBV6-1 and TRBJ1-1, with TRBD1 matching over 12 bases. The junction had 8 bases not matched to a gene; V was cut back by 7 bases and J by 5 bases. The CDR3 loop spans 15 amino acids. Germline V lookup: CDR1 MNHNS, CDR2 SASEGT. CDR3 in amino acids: CASISRDRGRTEAFF. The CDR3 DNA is TGTGCCAGCATCAGCCGGGACAGGGGGCGGACTGAAGCTTTCTTT.

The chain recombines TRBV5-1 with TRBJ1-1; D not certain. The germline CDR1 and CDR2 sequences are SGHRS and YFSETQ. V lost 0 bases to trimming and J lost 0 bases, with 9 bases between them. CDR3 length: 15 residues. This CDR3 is CASSLDAPMNTEAFF. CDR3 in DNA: TGCGCCAGCAGCTTGGACGCACCAATGAACACTGAAGCTTTCTTT.

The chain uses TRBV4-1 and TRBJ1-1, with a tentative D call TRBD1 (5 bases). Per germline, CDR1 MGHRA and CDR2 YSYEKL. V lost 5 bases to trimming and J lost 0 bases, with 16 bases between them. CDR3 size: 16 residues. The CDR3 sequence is CASSDRDPPLNTEAFF. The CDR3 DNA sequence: TGCGCCAGCAGCGACCGGGACCCGCCTTTGAACACTGAAGCTTTCTTT.

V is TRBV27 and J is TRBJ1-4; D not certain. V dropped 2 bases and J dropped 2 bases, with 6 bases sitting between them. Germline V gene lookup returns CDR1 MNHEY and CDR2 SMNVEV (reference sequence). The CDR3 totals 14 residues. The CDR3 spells CASSLSWTNEKLFF. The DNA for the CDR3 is TGTGCCAGCAGTTTAAGTTGGACTAATGAAAAACTGTTTTTT.

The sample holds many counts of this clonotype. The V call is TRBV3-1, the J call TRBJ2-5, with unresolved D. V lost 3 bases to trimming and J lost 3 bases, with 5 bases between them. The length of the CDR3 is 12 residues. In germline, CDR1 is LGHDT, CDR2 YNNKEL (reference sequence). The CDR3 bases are TGTGCCAGCAGCCACATAGAAGAGACCCAGTACTTC. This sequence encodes CASSHIEETQYF.

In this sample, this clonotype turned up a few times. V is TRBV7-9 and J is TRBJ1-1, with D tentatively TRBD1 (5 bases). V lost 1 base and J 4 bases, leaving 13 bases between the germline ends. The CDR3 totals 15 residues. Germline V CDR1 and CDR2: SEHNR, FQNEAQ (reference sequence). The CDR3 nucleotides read TGTGCCAGCAGCTTAGAGGGACTCGCCAGCACTGAAGCTTTCTTT. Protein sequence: CASSLEGLASTEAFF.

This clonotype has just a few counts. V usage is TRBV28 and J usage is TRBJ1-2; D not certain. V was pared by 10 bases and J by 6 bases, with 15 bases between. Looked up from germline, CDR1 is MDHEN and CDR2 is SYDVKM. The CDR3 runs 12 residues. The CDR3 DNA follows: TGTGCCATTAACCTGGGAGAGGATGGCTACACCTTC. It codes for CAINLGEDGYTF.

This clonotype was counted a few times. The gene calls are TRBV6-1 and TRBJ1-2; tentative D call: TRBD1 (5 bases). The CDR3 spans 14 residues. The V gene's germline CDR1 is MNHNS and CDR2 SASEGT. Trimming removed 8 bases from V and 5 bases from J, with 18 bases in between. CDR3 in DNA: TGTGCCAGCTCCAGAATGGGGGGAACTTATGGCTACACCTTC. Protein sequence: CASSRMGGTYGYTF.

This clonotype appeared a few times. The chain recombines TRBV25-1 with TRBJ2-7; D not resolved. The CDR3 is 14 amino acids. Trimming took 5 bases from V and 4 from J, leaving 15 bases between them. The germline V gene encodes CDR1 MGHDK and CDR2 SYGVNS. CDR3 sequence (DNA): TGTGCCAGCAGTACACAGAGTGGCCCGTACGAGCAGTACTTC. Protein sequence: CASSTQSGPYEQYF.

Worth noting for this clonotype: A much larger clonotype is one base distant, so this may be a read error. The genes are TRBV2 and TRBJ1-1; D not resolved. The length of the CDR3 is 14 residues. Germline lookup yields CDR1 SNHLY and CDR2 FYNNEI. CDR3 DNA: TGTGCCAGCAGTTACGAGGGTGTGAACACTGAAGCTCTCTTT. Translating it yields CASSYEGVNTEALF.

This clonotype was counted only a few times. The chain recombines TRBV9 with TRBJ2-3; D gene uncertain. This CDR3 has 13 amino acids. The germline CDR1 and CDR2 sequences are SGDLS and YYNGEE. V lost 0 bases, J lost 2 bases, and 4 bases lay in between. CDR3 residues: CASSVGLTDTQYF. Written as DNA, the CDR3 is TGTGCCAGCAGCGTAGGACTCACAGATACGCAGTATTTT.

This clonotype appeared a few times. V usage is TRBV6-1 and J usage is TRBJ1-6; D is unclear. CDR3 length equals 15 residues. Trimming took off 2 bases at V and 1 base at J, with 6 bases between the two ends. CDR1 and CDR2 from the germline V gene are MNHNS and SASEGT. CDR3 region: CASSERTSYNSPLHF. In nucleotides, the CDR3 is TGTGCCAGCAGTGAACGCACATCCTATAATTCACCCCTCCACTTT.

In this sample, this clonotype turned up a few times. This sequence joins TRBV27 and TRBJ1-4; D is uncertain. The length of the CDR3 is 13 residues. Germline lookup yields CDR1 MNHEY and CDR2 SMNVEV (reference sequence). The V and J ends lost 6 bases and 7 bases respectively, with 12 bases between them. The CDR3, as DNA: TGTGCCAGCAGGAGCAGGCCGGGTGAAAAACTGTTTTTT. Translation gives CASRSRPGEKLFF.